The 6 T cell receptor beta chains below come from one sample, sequenced in a study of cytomegalovirus exposure and HLA in healthy donors. The assay was immunoSEQ multiplex PCR, and TCRdb's table has in-frame clones only and misses some. In the table there are some 180,000 clones, around 80% of which are singletons. The sample taken for sequencing was PBMCs. The origin of the receptors is a woman aged 25 to 45 in good health and CMV-seronegative.

The chain is built from TRBV10-2 and TRBJ1-5; no clear D gene. This CDR3 has 16 residues. Trimming removed 7 bases at V and 1 base at J, with 17 bases between. CDR1 is WSHSY and CDR2 is SAAADI in the germline V gene. This chain's CDR3 is CASTSGELMSNQPQHF. CDR3 sequence (DNA): TGCGCCAGCACCTCCGGGGAGTTAATGAGCAATCAGCCCCAGCATTTT.

V and J are TRBV6-6 and TRBJ2-3; D ambiguous. V lost 7 bases and J lost 2, with 13 bases in between. CDR1 is MNHNY, CDR2 SVGAGI, per germline (reference sequence). The CDR3 runs to 14 residues. Here the CDR3 reads CASTKTEHTDTQYF. CDR3 DNA: TGTGCCAGCACTAAGACTGAGCACACAGATACGCAGTATTTT.

The chain combines TRBV7-8 with TRBJ1-1; D unresolved. Trimming cost V 4 bases and J 4 bases, with 13 bases left between them. The CDR3 length is 14 residues. CDR1 and CDR2 (germline): SGHVS, FQNEAQ. This CDR3 is CASSYREITTEAFF. The CDR3 bases are TGTGCCAGCAGCTACCGGGAAATTACCACTGAAGCTTTCTTT.

The table lists this clone with a few counts. The chain recombines TRBV10-1 with TRBJ2-3; a weak D match, TRBD2 (5 bases). V was shortened by 3 bases and J by 6 bases, with 16 bases between the two germline ends. There are 15 residues in the CDR3. Germline loops: CDR1 WNHNN, CDR2 SYGVQD (reference sequence). The CDR3 nucleotides read TGCGCCAGCAGTGACATGGGAGACGGCGGGGATACGCAGTATTTT. This encodes CASSDMGDGGDTQYF.

The V call is TRBV19, the J call TRBJ1-2; tentatively, D is TRBD1 (5 bases). V was pared by 7 bases and J by 4 bases, with 16 bases between. The CDR3 is 14 residues long. Germline CDR1 reads LNHDA; CDR2 reads SQIVND (reference sequence). The CDR3 bases are TGTGCCAGTAAAGGCCGGACATCAGGCTATGGCTACACCTTC. Amino acids: CASKGRTSGYGYTF. Full variable domain (outside the CDR3, taken from reference TRBV19 and TRBJ1-2): DGGITQSPKYLFRKEGQNVTLSCEQNLNHDAMYWYRQDPGQGLRLIYYSQIVNDFQKGDIAEGYSVSREKKESFPLTVTSAQKNPTAFYLCASKGRTSGYGYTFGSGTRLTVV.

This chain uses TRBV5-1 with TRBJ1-1; TRBD1 aligns across 9 bases. Losses at the gene ends were 2 bases for V and 8 bases for J; bases not matched to a gene: 4. Germline-derived CDR1 and CDR2 are SGHRS and YFSETQ. The CDR3 has 13 residues. CDR3 DNA sequence: TGCGCCAGCAGCTTAACTACAGGGGGCGAAGCTTTCTTT. Translation: CASSLTTGGEAFF.